A single sample is the source of the 7 T cell receptor beta chains below, sequenced in a study of CD8 T cells in ankylosing spondylitis. Overall study findings and caveats: It appeared that ankylosing spondylitis blood was characterized by a TCR beta motif of fewer than 10 highly homologous variants.

Each CDR3 protein is one row after TCRdb ran MiXCR on the 5' RACE reads. The data contain over 400,000 distinct CDR3 sequences, approximately 26% of them seen just once; the ten biggest clones take up roughly 1%. Their antigens remain unidentified. The sequenced material came from blood, either unsorted or a sorted T cell fraction (not recorded which). These receptors came from a male donor with ankylosing spondylitis.

The rearrangement joins TRBV7-2 to TRBJ2-3, with D perhaps assigned TRBD1 or TRBD2 (5 bases each). The CDR3 is 15 residues long. Deletions cut 5 bases from V and 6 bases from J, with 18 bases between. Germline CDR1 reads SGHTA; CDR2 reads FQGNSA. In nucleotides, the CDR3 is TGTGCCAGCAGCGATGTTGCGAGGGGTCCGGATACGCAGTATTTT. Protein: CASSDVARGPDTQYF.

The chain is built from TRBV7-9 and TRBJ2-3; D gene ambiguous. The V gene lost 8 bases and the J gene lost 2 bases, with 17 bases spanning the gap. The CDR3 contains 15 residues. CDR1 and CDR2 (germline): SEHNR, FQNEAQ (reference sequence). The CDR3 coding sequence is TGTGCCAGCTCCGATCCCGGACGGATCACAGATACGCAGTATTTT. It codes for CASSDPGRITDTQYF.

The V and J genes are TRBV7-9 and TRBJ2-3, with D perhaps TRBD2 (5 bases). This CDR3 is 16 amino acids long. CDR1 is SEHNR and CDR2 is FQNEAQ in the germline V gene (reference sequence). Deletions cut 5 bases from V and 2 bases from J, with 17 bases between. In DNA form, the CDR3 reads TGTGCCAGCAGCCCCCGCGGGCGGAAGCCCACAGATACGCAGTATTTT. Its protein product is CASSPRGRKPTDTQYF.

The chain combines TRBV11-3 with TRBJ2-1; 8 bases align to TRBD1. Germline V gives CDR1 SGHNT, CDR2 YENEEA. V gave up 6 bases and J gave up 4 bases; unmatched junction bases: 8. This CDR3 contains 15 residues. CDR3 sequence reads: CASRPSGGRYNEQFF. The CDR3 nucleotides are TGTGCCAGCAGGCCCTCAGGGGGCAGGTACAATGAGCAGTTCTTC.

This clonotype appeared a few times. V and J are TRBV12-3 or TRBV12-4 and TRBJ1-5, with D unresolved. V lost 1 base and J 0 bases, leaving 13 bases between the germline ends. This CDR3 has 17 amino acids. The CDR3 DNA follows: TGTGCCAGCAGTTTAGGACTCGAAGTTTATAGCAATCAGCCCCAGCATTTT. Its protein product is CASSLGLEVYSNQPQHF.

This clonotype was picked up a small number of times. CDR3 nucleotides: TGTGCCATCAGTGAACAGGGGAGTTCACCCCTCCACTTT. It specifies CAISEQGSSPLHF. V and J are TRBV10-3 and TRBJ1-6, with 7 bases aligning to TRBD1. V shed 3 bases, J shed 9 bases, and the junction held 2 bases outside the gene matches. The CDR3 has 13 residues. Germline V gives CDR1 ENHRY, CDR2 SYGVKD.

This clonotype was counted only a few times. The rearrangement joins TRBV20-1 to TRBJ2-3, with 7 bases identical to TRBD2. The CDR3 covers 15 residues. The V gene end was trimmed by 0 bases and the J gene end by 1 base; junction bases not matched to a gene: 4. Germline loops: CDR1 DFQATT, CDR2 SNEGSKA (reference sequence). The CDR3: CSARDPREGTDTQYF. The CDR3 DNA reads as TGCAGTGCTAGAGATCCACGGGAGGGCACAGATACGCAGTATTTT.